This T cell receptor (beta chain) was recorded in a study of radiotherapy plus CTLA-4 blockade in lung cancer. TCRdb keeps only in-frame clones here, not all; method: immunoSEQ multiplex PCR. The table shows about 98,000 clones, with 75% to 90% occurring only once. CDR1 SGHTS and CDR2 YDEGEE come from the germline V gene. The CDR3 runs 16 residues. Remarks on this clone: Its cognate antigen is unknown.

General study findings and limits: Following radiotherapy plus ipilimumab, tumor-derived TCR clones expanded in the blood.

Those with chemo-refractory metastatic non-small-cell lung cancer were treated with focal radiation combined with CTLA-4 blockade using ipilimumab. This sequence joins TRBV5-8 and TRBJ2-5, with D perhaps matching TRBD2 (6 bases). The DNA matches TRBJ2-7 better at its end, which makes the J call doubtful. Material: peripheral blood, obtained from a patient treated with radiotherapy plus ipilimumab. The source is a human donor with non-small cell lung cancer who had a partial response to radiotherapy plus ipilimumab. CDR3 sequence: CASSLGDSRGSYEQYF. The CDR3 DNA is TGTGCCAGCAGCTTGGGGGACTCGAGGGGTTCCTACGAGCAGTACTTC.